This T cell receptor (beta chain) was recorded in a study of neurological immune-mediated disorders (dated by TCRdb to between 2017 and 2020). Describing the broader study: Using UMI-based sequencing, the study compared peripheral blood TCR-beta repertoires from patients with HTLV-I-associated myelopathy (HAM/TSP), patients with multiple sclerosis, and healthy controls. Of the roughly 68 subjects in the cohort, around 14 were HAM/TSP patients, approximately 35 were multiple sclerosis patients, and some 20 were healthy controls. Each longitudinal HAM/TSP and healthy donor was sampled at 3 time-points spaced at about 3-45 month intervals. The roughly 100 TCR-beta libraries included longitudinal samples, technical triplicates and paired sorted CD4+ and CD8+ T-cell subsets alongside PBMC samples. Study-wide findings and limitations: No identical CDR3 amino acid sequences were found to be shared among expanded clones across subjects, suggesting that TCR-beta repertoires were private in all groups. TCR clonal expansion was greatest in HAM/TSP patients and smallest in MS patients, who ranked below even healthy controls.

The meaning of the sample's time point label: longitudinal time-point 1 (baseline). For unsorted PBMC libraries, 2 million PBMCs were used after storage in RNAlater at -80 degrees C until RNA extraction. Peripheral blood was subjected to Ficoll-Hypaque density gradient centrifugation to isolate PBMCs, which were then cryopreserved in liquid nitrogen. The CDR3, from cysteine to phenylalanine, totals 14 residues. Left in the record is the CDR3 DNA by itself, 42 bases read in frame from the first base. CDR1 and CDR2 (DFQATT, SNEGSKA) derive from the germline V gene (reference sequence). Trimmed from V: 4 bases; trimmed from J: 6 bases; junction bases lacking a gene match: 7. To synthesize cDNA, template-switch 5'RACE was performed with a primer carrying a 10-nucleotide random unique molecular identifier so that each TCR transcript was tagged. Every sequencing run yielded over 160 million TCR-beta sequences covering 15-18 subjects. Total RNA was extracted with the RNeasy kit. TCR-beta VDJ regions were amplified with primers for the TCR constant region and the 5'RACE anchor, using the KAPA Real-time Library Amplification kit. Sample indexes and Illumina adaptors were added in a first PCR, after which library yield was increased in a second PCR. After Ampure bead purification, the TCR product of roughly 650 bp was size-selected on a 2% E-gel SizeSelection system. Library quality was checked on a Bioanalyzer, concentration was measured with Qubit, and libraries were quantified with the Kapa Library Quantification kit before pooling. An Illumina HiSeq 2500 was used to sequence the libraries paired-end at 2 x 150 bp. To increase sequence diversity, about 25-31% phiX was spiked into each library pool. The study's processing was this. The quality-filtered reads were processed with the UMI-based MiGEC pipeline, whose error correction step removed more than 80% of the raw TCR sequences. IMGT germline references were used for alignment of VDJ genes, and clonotypes were defined by a unique CDR3 amino acid sequence together with V-J genes. VDJtools evaluated clonal expansion, Shannon diversity and CDR3 relatedness (CalcPairwiseDistances, ClusterSamples); CLCbio workbench built phylogenetic trees. Expanded clones were defined as having at least 8 unique UMIs, based on coefficient-of-variation modelling across technical triplicates. In TCRdb, the public reads were trimmed at Q25 with fastp and aligned with MiXCR, with productive beta chains retained. CDR3 protein duplicates are merged, each entry listing the most common genes and DNA. The V and J calls, along with clone size, are taken from TCRdb and not from the paper's own processing. This sample lists tens of thousands of distinct CDR3 sequences; around 15% were detected once. Together, the top ten hold 3.5% to 5.5% of the sample.

This clonotype has ten or more counts. What this receptor recognizes is not known. The input lacks base qualities; no much larger clone sits a single base away. This receptor was identified in a female donor with HTLV-1-associated myelopathy (HAM/TSP). The chain couples TRBV20-1 to TRBJ2-2; 8 bases in the middle match TRBD2. The sequenced sample was PBMCs. Here is the DNA: TGCAGTGCTACATTAGCGGGGTTACCCGGGGAGCTGTTTTTT. Protein translation: CSATLAGLPGELFF.